The next 7 T cell receptor beta chains were all read from a single sample in a study of technical replicates of blood from four donors. Only in-frame clones appear in the TCRdb table, and some are missing; sequencing was by immunoSEQ multiplex PCR. The sample contains 70,000 to 85,000 clones, roughly 90% of which appear only once. Material: T cells isolated from PBMCs. These TCRs come from a human donor in good health.

This chain links TRBV9 with TRBJ2-7; 7 positions match TRBD1. The CDR3 runs 15 residues. With V trimmed by 4 bases and J by 1 base, 8 bases remained unmatched. From germline, CDR1 is SGDLS and CDR2 YYNGEE. The CDR3 DNA is TGTGCCAGCAGCCCCCAGACAGGGTCTTCCTACGAGCAGTACTTC. It specifies CASSPQTGSSYEQYF.

The gene calls are TRBV27 and TRBJ2-4; possible D gene TRBD1, 6 bases. V was trimmed by 4 bases and J by 0 bases, leaving 13 bases between them. This CDR3 is built from 16 residues. CDR1 and CDR2 (germline): MNHEY, SMNVEV (reference sequence). CDR3 nucleotide sequence: TGTGCCAGCAGTTCCGGACAGATCCTAGCCAAAAACATTCAGTACTTC. It is translated as CASSSGQILAKNIQYF.

The CDR3 DNA reads TGTGCCAGCACTTCGCAAGAGACCCAGTACTTC. Its translation: CASTSQETQYF. V gene TRBV5-6 combines with J gene TRBJ2-5; D uncertain. With 6 bases removed from V and 2 bases from J, the gap between germline ends came to 5 bases. CDR1 is SGHDT, CDR2 YYEEEE, per germline. The CDR3 is 11 residues long.

CDR3 amino acids: CASSPLGSPNEQFF. CDR3 DNA sequence: TGCGCCAGCAGCCCCTTGGGCAGCCCCAATGAGCAGTTCTTC. V gene TRBV4-1 combines with J gene TRBJ2-1; D not resolved. Germline V gene data show CDR1 as MGHRA and CDR2 as YSYEKL. V was pared by 4 bases and J by 6 bases, with 13 bases between. CDR3 size: 14 residues.

The chain couples TRBV6-1 to TRBJ1-5; a weak D match, TRBD1 (6 bases). Trimming shortened V by 5 bases and J by 5 bases, and 16 bases separated the two germline ends. Germline V lookup: CDR1 MNHNS, CDR2 SASEGT. CDR3 length equals 15 residues. CDR3 DNA: TGTGCCAGCAGTCTTATCTACAGGGACGATCAGCCCCAGCATTTT. Encoded protein: CASSLIYRDDQPQHF.

The gene calls are TRBV29-1 and TRBJ2-3; the match to TRBD1 covers 7 bases. Germline trimming cut 7 bases from V and 4 bases from J; bases unmatched to any gene: 11. The germline V gene encodes CDR1 SQVTM and CDR2 ANQGSEA. The CDR3 is 14 amino acids. The CDR3 DNA reads as TGCAGCGCCCCAAAGGGGACAGATTCAGATACGCAGTATTTT. Its protein product is CSAPKGTDSDTQYF.

This chain uses TRBV29-1 with TRBJ2-1; 9 bases are shared with TRBD2. Germline assignment: CDR1 SQVTM and CDR2 ANQGSEA. The CDR3 is made up of 17 amino acids. The V segment lost 7 bases and the J segment 8 bases; nucleotides outside the gene matches: 21. The CDR3 DNA is TGCAGCGCGTGGGGAAAGTCTAGCGGGAAAAAGGTGGATGAGCAGTTCTTC. Protein: CSAWGKSSGKKVDEQFF.